Given below is one T cell receptor (beta chain) in context. Antigen unknown. The data originate from a study of cytomegalovirus exposure and HLA in healthy donors. Study conclusions and caveats: Using a false discovery rate of 0.05, a later analysis showed that approximately 17,000 TCR beta sequences were associated with HLA alleles. The HLA-A and HLA-B alleles of most subjects were reportedly predicted accurately from TCR beta sequences. For TCR beta chains, V- and J-gene trimming was later linked to a missense DCLRE1C variant. Reported results showed that the classifier diagnosed cytomegalovirus status with high specificity and sensitivity.

This PCR relied on a set of 60 Vbeta primers and 13 Jbeta primers. Clones were sequenced by immunoSEQ multiplex PCR, and TCRdb holds only the in-frame ones, with some missing. This table holds about 190,000 clones, 87% found once. Sequencing was done on a sample of PBMCs. This clonotype originated in a boy between 2 and 10 years old in good health and CMV-seronegative.

CDR3 coding DNA: TGTGCCAGCAGTCTAGGCCCAGCCCCCAATCAGCCCCAGCATTTT. Translating it yields CASSLGPAPNQPQHF. The J gene is TRBJ1-5, the V gene TRBV28; D gene unclear. The CDR3 loop spans 15 amino acids. Germline CDR1 is MDHEN and CDR2 is SYDVKM. Trimming removed 5 bases from V and 3 bases from J, with 14 bases in between.